This T cell receptor (beta chain) was sequenced during a study of STAT5B mutations in CD4+ large granular lymphocyte leukemia. The V end was cut by 1 base, the J end by 1 base, with 10 bases between. The CDR3 spans 15 residues. Looked up from germline, CDR1 is LGHNA and CDR2 is YSLEER. The repertoire was sequenced with immunoSEQ multiplex PCR; TCRdb's copy has only in-frame clones and lacks some. Among tens of thousands of clones listed, about 78% were seen once. The chain joins TRBV4-3 to TRBJ1-2; D unclear. Source material: CD4+ T cells from blood buffy coats. The sequence was collected from a human donor in good health. The CDR3 sequence: CASSQGYGINYGYTF. CDR3 coding DNA: TGCGCCAGCAGCCAAGGGTACGGTATTAACTATGGCTACACCTTC.